Listed below are T cell receptor beta chains from one sample, sequenced in a study of blood T cells in healthy people across ages. TCRdb called the 5' RACE reads again in MiXCR, with one record for every CDR3 protein. The data contain some 890,000 distinct CDR3 sequences, around 29% of them seen just once; the ten biggest clones take up roughly a tenth. The sample was also reused in another study, on T cells of mothers and their children.

Input material: blood. The origin of the receptors is a woman aged 40-49 years in good health. CDR3s include the opening cysteine and the closing phenylalanine or tryptophan. Each record gives: CDR3 protein, CDR3 DNA, J gene, V gene, clone size, D gene. The D gene is left open where the match is weak. Some rows have no size entry. The others give once, few or many, or a class for an expanded clone.

CASSFGWAENQPQHF | TGTGCCAGCAGCTTCGGCTGGGCAGAGAATCAGCCCCAGCATTTT | TRBJ1-5 | TRBV7-8 | - | -
CSVEGRAGPYNEQFF | TGCAGCGTTGAGGGACGAGCGGGCCCCTACAATGAGCAGTTCTTC | TRBJ2-1 | TRBV29-1 | few | -
CASSSRQVASGNTIYF | TGTGCCAGCAGCAGTCGACAGGTGGCCTCTGGAAACACCATATATTTT | TRBJ1-3 | TRBV7-9 | - | -
CASSSEALSYEQYF | TGCGCCAGCAGCTCGGAGGCCCTCTCCTACGAGCAGTACTTC | TRBJ2-7 | TRBV5-1 | - | -
CSASGGHLSYEQYF | TGCAGCGCTAGTGGGGGGCATTTGTCCTACGAGCAGTACTTC | TRBJ2-7 | TRBV20-1 | few | -
CSASLAYPSYGQYF | TGCAGTGCTAGTCTGGCCTATCCCTCCTATGGGCAGTACTTC | TRBJ2-7 | TRBV20-1 | - | -
CSVIGAGGYTF | TGCAGCGTTATAGGGGCGGGTGGCTACACCTTC | TRBJ1-2 | TRBV29-1 | - | -
CASSSSALAGGPRETQYF | TGTGCCAGCAGCTCCAGTGCCCTAGCGGGGGGGCCGAGGGAGACCCAGTACTTC | TRBJ2-5 | TRBV7-2 | few | TRBD2
CSVEVWGQQETQYF | TGCAGCGTTGAAGTCTGGGGGCAGCAAGAGACCCAGTACTTC | TRBJ2-5 | TRBV29-1 | few | -
CASSSSLGYKNTEAFF | TGTGCCAGCAGCTCCAGTTTGGGGTACAAGAACACTGAAGCTTTCTTT | TRBJ1-1 | TRBV7-9 | few | -
CASSLMKGKAGELFF | TGTGCCAGCAGTTTGATGAAAGGGAAAGCCGGGGAGCTGTTTTTT | TRBJ2-2 | TRBV6-2/TRBV6-3 | - | -
CASRPSVLRDRGSYEQYF | TGTGCCAGCAGACCCTCGGTCCTCCGAGACAGGGGCTCCTACGAGCAGTACTTC | TRBJ2-7 | TRBV7-2 | many | TRBD1
CASSLAQRGSGYTF | TGTGCCAGCAGTTTAGCGCAGAGGGGCAGTGGCTACACCTTC | TRBJ1-2 | TRBV12-3/TRBV12-4 | many | -
CSVEDLGADTQYF | TGCAGCGTTGAAGATCTTGGGGCAGATACGCAGTATTTT | TRBJ2-3 | TRBV29-1 | many | -
CASSQNRGTEAFF | TGTGCCAGCAGCCAGAACAGGGGAACTGAAGCTTTCTTT | TRBJ1-1 | TRBV14 | - | TRBD1
CASSLAGTSGAKETQYF | TGCGCCAGCAGCTTGGCGGGGACTAGCGGGGCAAAAGAGACCCAGTACTTC | TRBJ2-5 | TRBV5-1 | many | TRBD2
CASSLLVIAGRNEQFF | TGTGCCAGCAGTTTATTGGTAATAGCGGGGAGGAATGAGCAGTTCTTC | TRBJ2-1 | TRBV27 | - | TRBD2
CASSPPGQGIDTQYF | TGCGCCAGCAGCCCCCCGGGACAGGGGATAGATACGCAGTATTTT | TRBJ2-3 | TRBV5-1 | - | TRBD1
CASRMREYTGLAGGITYNEQFF | TGCGCCAGCAGAATGAGGGAATACACGGGACTAGCGGGGGGGATAACCTACAATGAGCAGTTCTTC | TRBJ2-1 | TRBV5-1 | few | TRBD2
CASRPAGTLKAFF | TGTGCCAGCAGACCTGCGGGGACCCTAAAAGCTTTCTTT | TRBJ1-1 | TRBV11-2 | - | -